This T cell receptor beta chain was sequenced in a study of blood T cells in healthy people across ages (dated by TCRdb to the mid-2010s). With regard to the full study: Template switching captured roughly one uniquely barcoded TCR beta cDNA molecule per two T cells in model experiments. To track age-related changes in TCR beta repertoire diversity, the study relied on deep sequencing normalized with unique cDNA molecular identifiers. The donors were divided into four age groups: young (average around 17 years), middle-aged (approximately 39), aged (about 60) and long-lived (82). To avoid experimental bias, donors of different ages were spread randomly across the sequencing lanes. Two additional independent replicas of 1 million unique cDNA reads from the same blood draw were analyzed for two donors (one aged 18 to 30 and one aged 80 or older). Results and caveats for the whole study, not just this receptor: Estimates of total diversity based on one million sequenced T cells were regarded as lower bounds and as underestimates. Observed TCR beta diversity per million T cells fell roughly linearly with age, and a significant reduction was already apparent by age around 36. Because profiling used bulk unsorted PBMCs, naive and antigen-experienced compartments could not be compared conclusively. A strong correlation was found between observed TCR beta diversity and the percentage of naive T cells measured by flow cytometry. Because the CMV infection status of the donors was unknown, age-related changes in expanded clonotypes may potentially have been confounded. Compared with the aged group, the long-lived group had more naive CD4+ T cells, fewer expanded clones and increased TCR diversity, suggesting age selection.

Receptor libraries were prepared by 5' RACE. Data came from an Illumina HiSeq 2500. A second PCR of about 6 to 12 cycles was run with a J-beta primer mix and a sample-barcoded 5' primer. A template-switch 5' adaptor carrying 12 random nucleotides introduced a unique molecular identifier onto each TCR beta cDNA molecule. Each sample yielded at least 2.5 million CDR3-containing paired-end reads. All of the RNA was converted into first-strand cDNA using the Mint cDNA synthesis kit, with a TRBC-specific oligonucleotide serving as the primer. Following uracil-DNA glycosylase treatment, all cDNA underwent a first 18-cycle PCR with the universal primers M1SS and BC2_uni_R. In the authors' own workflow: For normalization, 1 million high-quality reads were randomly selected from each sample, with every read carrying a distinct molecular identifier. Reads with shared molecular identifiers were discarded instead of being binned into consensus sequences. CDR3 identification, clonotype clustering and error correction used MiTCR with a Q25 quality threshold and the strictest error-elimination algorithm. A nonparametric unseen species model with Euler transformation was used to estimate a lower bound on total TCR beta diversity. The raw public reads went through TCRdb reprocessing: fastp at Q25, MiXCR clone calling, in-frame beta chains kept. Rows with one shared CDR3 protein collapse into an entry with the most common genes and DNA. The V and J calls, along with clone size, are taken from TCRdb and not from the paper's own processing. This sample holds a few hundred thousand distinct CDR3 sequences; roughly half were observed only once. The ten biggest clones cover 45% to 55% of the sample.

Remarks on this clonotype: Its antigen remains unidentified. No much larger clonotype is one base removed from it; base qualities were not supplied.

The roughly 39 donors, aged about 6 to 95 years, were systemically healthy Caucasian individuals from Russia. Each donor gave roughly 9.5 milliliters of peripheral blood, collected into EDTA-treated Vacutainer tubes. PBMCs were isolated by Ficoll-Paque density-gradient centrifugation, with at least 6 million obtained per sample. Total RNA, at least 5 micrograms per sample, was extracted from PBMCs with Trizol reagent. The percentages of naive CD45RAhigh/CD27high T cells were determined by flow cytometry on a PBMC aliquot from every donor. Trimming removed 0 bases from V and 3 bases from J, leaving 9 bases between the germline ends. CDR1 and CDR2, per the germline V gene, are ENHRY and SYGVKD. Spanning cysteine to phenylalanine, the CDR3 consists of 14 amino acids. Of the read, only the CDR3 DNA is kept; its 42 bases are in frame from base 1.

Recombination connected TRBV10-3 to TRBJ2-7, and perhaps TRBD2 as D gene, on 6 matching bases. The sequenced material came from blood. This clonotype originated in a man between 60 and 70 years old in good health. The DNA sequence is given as TGTGCCATCAGTGAGTCGGGGGGAGGCTACGAGCAGTACTTC. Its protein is CAISESGGGYEQYF.